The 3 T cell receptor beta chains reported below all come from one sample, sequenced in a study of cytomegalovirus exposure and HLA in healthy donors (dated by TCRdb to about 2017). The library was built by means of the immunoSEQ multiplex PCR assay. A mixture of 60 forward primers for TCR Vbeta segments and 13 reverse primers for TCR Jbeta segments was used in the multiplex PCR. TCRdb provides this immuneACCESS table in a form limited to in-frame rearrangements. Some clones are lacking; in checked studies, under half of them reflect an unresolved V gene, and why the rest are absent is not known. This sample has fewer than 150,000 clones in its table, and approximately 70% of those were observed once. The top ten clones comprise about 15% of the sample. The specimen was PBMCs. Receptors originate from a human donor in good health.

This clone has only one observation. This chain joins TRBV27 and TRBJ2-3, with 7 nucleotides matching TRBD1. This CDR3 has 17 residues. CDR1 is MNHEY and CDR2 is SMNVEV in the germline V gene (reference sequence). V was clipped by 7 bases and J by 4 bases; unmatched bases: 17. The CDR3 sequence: CASTHRFTGVGADTQYF. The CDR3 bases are TGTGCCAGCACCCACCGATTTACAGGGGTGGGCGCAGATACGCAGTATTTT.

CDR3 sequence reads: CAWSVPRDHYNEQFF. CDR3 in DNA: TGTGCCTGGAGTGTACCGAGGGATCACTACAATGAGCAGTTCTTC. This sequence joins TRBV30 and TRBJ2-1, with D possibly TRBD2 on 5 matching bases. Deletions cut 0 bases from V and 3 bases from J, with 12 bases between. CDR1 and CDR2 (germline): GTSNPN, SVGIG (reference sequence). This CDR3 comprises 15 residues.

The CDR3 loop is CASSRRGLVGYNEQFF. The DNA for the CDR3 is TGCGCCAGCAGCCGTCGAGGACTGGTGGGCTACAATGAGCAGTTCTTC. The chain has TRBV5-1 and TRBJ2-1; possible D gene TRBD2, 5 bases. Germline CDR1 is SGHRS and CDR2 is YFSETQ. The CDR3 sequence is 16 residues long. The V end was cut by 4 bases, the J end by 3 bases, with 17 bases between.